The present T cell receptor beta chain was sequenced within a study of blood T cell repertoires in COVID-19. Whole-study context: Specimens from acute and convalescent COVID-19 originated in the United States, Italy and Spain.

Categorization into cohorts depended on clinical history that participants reported. The CDR3 has 15 amino acids. The germline V gene encodes CDR1 LGHDT and CDR2 YNNKEL (reference sequence). With 4 bases clipped from V and 4 bases from J, the junction kept 9 bases outside the gene matches. In the study's own analysis: Reference gene primer amplification in the assay estimated nucleated cell counts. Only in-frame clones appear in the TCRdb table, and some are missing; sequencing was by immunoSEQ multiplex PCR. Clone size and the V and J calls come from that table; the DNA yielded D and trimming. The sample lists 200,000 to 250,000 clones, around 88% seen once, with approximately 14% in the top ten.

The material sequenced was PBMCs or T cells enriched from blood (not recorded which). The TCR sequence derives from a woman aged 45-65 years with acute COVID-19. The chain carries TRBV3-1 (or the pseudogene TRBV3-2) and TRBJ2-7; 8 nucleotides agree with TRBD2. For the CDR3, the DNA is TGTGCCAGCAGCCCTCTGACGAGCGGGGGTTACGAGCAGTACTTC. Protein sequence: CASSPLTSGGYEQYF.